Detailed here is one TCR beta chain. This sample is drawn from a study of blood T cell repertoires in COVID-19. Study-wide background: Whether acute or convalescent, the COVID-19 samples came from the United States, Italy and Spain. T cells, B-cell-depleted T cells, or PBMCs provided the cDNA or gDNA that served as material.

Germline values: CDR1 SGHRS, CDR2 YFSETQ. CDR3 length: 14 amino acids. Trimming removed 0 bases at V and 2 bases at J, with 8 bases between. Per the study methods: For nucleated cells, counts were estimated from reference gene primer amplification. Measured with immunoSEQ multiplex PCR; TCRdb has only the in-frame clones, and not every one. V and J calls and clone size follow that table, whereas D and trimming were derived from the DNA. This sample has hundreds of thousands of clones, with 80% to 90% found just once. Source material: peripheral blood. This sequence joins TRBV5-1 and TRBJ1-1, with D hard to call. The source of this sequence is a man in his late teens or twenties with COVID-19, enrolled during active disease. Here the CDR3 DNA reads TGCGCCAGCAGCTTGGTGGGAGGAAACACTGAAGCTTTCTTT. It encodes CASSLVGGNTEAFF.